The 23 T cell receptor beta chains listed next were all sequenced from one sample in a study of post-analysis software for immune sequencing data. Overall study results and limits: Higher frequency in patients than in controls was seen for a handful of TRBV segments, with TRBV5-6, TRBV5-1 and TRBV20-1 among them.

The TCR beta cDNA libraries carried unique molecular identifiers. TCRdb re-called the PCR reads through MiXCR, storing one row per CDR3 protein. The sample contains roughly 870,000 distinct CDR3 sequences, about 57% of which appear only once. Their recognized antigens are unknown. Sequences were obtained from blood. The source is a girl aged 10 to 17 with multiple sclerosis.

The rearrangement links TRBV29-1 to TRBJ2-7; 15 bases map to TRBD2. The CDR3 has 15 residues. Per germline, CDR1 SQVTM and CDR2 ANQGSEA. Trimming at V came to 2 bases and at J to 3 bases, leaving 2 bases not matched to a gene. The CDR3 loop is CSVERTSGGDYEQYF. The CDR3 coding sequence is TGCAGCGTTGAACGGACTAGCGGGGGGGACTACGAGCAGTACTTC.

The chain couples TRBV7-2 to TRBJ2-4; D may match TRBD1 or TRBD2 (6 bases each). The last part of the DNA fits TRBJ2-5 better; the J call may be wrong. Per germline, CDR1 SGHTA and CDR2 FQGNSA. CDR3 size: 15 residues. In nucleotides, the CDR3 is TGTGCCAGCAGCCCCTGGTGGGGGGCCCAAGAGACCCAGTACTTC. This codes for CASSPWWGAQETQYF.

This clonotype has only a few counts. The chain joins TRBV7-8 to TRBJ2-6, with D tentatively TRBD1 (5 bases). Trimming took 5 bases from V and 2 from J, leaving 16 bases between them. The CDR3 is made up of 17 amino acids. Per germline, CDR1 SGHVS and CDR2 FQNEAQ. For the CDR3, the DNA is TGTGCCAGCAGCCCTCACGCCCAGGGTGCTGGGGCCAACGTCCTGACTTTC. Translating gives CASSPHAQGAGANVLTF.

DNA for the CDR3: TGCAGTGCTAGAACACAGGACTCTGGGGCCAACGTCCTGACTTTC. This encodes CSARTQDSGANVLTF. The V gene is TRBV20-1, the J gene TRBJ2-6, with D perhaps matching TRBD1 (5 bases). The V and J ends lost 2 bases and 0 bases respectively, with 8 bases between them. Looked up from germline, CDR1 is DFQATT and CDR2 is SNEGSKA (reference sequence). The CDR3 runs 15 residues.

The rearrangement uses TRBV11-2 and TRBJ2-5, with D unclear. V lost 0 bases and J 3 bases, leaving 11 bases between the germline ends. The CDR3 is made up of 15 amino acids. CDR1 is SGHAT and CDR2 is FQNNGV in the germline V gene. CDR3 DNA sequence: TGTGCCAGCAGCTTAGAGGGTGCCTCTAAAGAGACCCAGTACTTC. As protein: CASSLEGASKETQYF.

This rearrangement joins TRBV20-1 to TRBJ1-2, with TRBD1 identical over 11 bases. CDR1 is DFQATT, CDR2 SNEGSKA, per germline (reference sequence). J was trimmed by 4 bases and V by 5 bases; bases with no gene match: 6. The CDR3 consists of 14 residues. The CDR3, as DNA: TGCAGTGCTCCCGGGACAGGGGGAACCTATGGCTACACCTTC. This encodes CSAPGTGGTYGYTF.

The V and J genes are TRBV9 and TRBJ2-5, with 8 bases aligning to TRBD2. Looked up from germline, CDR1 is SGDLS and CDR2 is YYNGEE. The V segment lost 2 bases and the J segment 5 bases; nucleotides outside the gene matches: 2. The CDR3 contains 13 residues. The chain's CDR3 is CASSVGTSETQYF. The CDR3 DNA reads TGTGCCAGCAGCGTTGGGACTAGTGAGACCCAGTACTTC.

The V gene is TRBV9, the J gene TRBJ2-7; no reliable D call. This CDR3 comprises 13 residues. V shed 0 bases and J shed 5 bases, with 9 bases lying between them. Germline V gene data show CDR1 as SGDLS and CDR2 as YYNGEE. The DNA of the CDR3 is TGTGCCAGCAGCGTAGCACCTGGGGACGAGCAGTACTTC. It codes for CASSVAPGDEQYF.

This chain joins TRBV7-2 and TRBJ2-1; no definite D call. Per germline, CDR1 SGHTA and CDR2 FQGNSA. The CDR3 has 16 residues. Deletions cut 7 bases from V and 5 bases from J, with 21 bases between. CDR3 loop: CASNVPRAPGDNEQFF. The CDR3 DNA reads TGTGCCAGCAACGTCCCTCGGGCCCCTGGGGACAATGAGCAGTTCTTC.

There are a few counts of this clonotype. The CDR3 region is CASSLDTGRREQYF. The CDR3, as DNA: TGCGCCAGCAGCTTGGATACAGGACGGAGGGAGCAGTACTTC. The rearrangement joins TRBV5-1 to TRBJ2-7, with D possibly called TRBD1 or TRBD2 (5 bases each). This CDR3 spans 14 amino acids. Germline assignment: CDR1 SGHRS and CDR2 YFSETQ. The V end lost 0 bases, the J end lost 7 bases, and 14 bases lay between the germline ends.

This clonotype appeared once. The gene calls are TRBV6-5 and TRBJ2-5, with D tentatively TRBD2 (6 bases). Trimming shortened V by 6 bases and J by 4 bases, and 18 bases separated the two germline ends. Germline V lookup: CDR1 MNHEY, CDR2 SVGAGI. The CDR3 is made up of 15 amino acids. The CDR3 DNA is TGTGCCAGCAGCTCGATAGCGGAGGAGGCAGAGACCCAGTACTTC. As protein: CASSSIAEEAETQYF.

CDR3 nucleotides: TGCGCCAGCAGCTCGGACGGGTCCGTAGAGTCACAGTATTTT. The encoded protein is CASSSDGSVESQYF. This chain connects TRBV5-1 to TRBJ2-3; the D is unclear. V shed 3 bases and J shed 12 bases, with 20 bases lying between them. The CDR3 length is 14 residues. Germline loops: CDR1 SGHRS, CDR2 YFSETQ.

The chain combines TRBV15 with TRBJ2-5; 9 bases are shared with TRBD2. Trimming took 4 bases from V and 2 from J; bases not matched to a gene: 5. In germline, CDR1 is LNHNV, CDR2 YYDKDF (reference sequence). This CDR3 region has 15 residues. As DNA, the CDR3 is TGTGCCACCAGCACCCGACTAGCGGATCAAGAGACCCAGTACTTC. The encoded protein is CATSTRLADQETQYF.

This chain links TRBV20-1 with TRBJ1-4; D unclear. The germline V gene encodes CDR1 DFQATT and CDR2 SNEGSKA (reference sequence). V dropped 0 bases and J dropped 10 bases, with 6 bases sitting between them. The CDR3 consists of 11 residues. The CDR3 protein is CSAREGGKLFF. DNA of the CDR3: TGCAGTGCTAGAGAGGGAGGAAAACTGTTTTTT.

This clonotype was seen a few times. The CDR3 here is CASSLGGAGAYEQYF. Here the CDR3 DNA reads TGTGCCAGCAGTTTGGGGGGAGCGGGAGCCTACGAGCAGTACTTC. The V and J genes are TRBV27 and TRBJ2-7; 8 bases agree with TRBD2. The CDR3 is 15 residues long. The V gene end was trimmed by 3 bases and the J gene end by 2 bases; junction bases not matched to a gene: 6. Germline-derived CDR1 and CDR2 are MNHEY and SMNVEV (reference sequence).

This chain links TRBV12-3 or TRBV12-4 with TRBJ1-6; no reliable D call. Deletions cut 8 bases from V and 8 bases from J, with 13 bases between. The CDR3 extends over 13 amino acids. The CDR3 reads CASGLYGDSPLHF. DNA of the CDR3: TGTGCCAGCGGCCTATATGGCGATTCACCCCTCCACTTT.

The chain links TRBV20-1 to TRBJ1-2, with D tentatively TRBD1 (5 bases). The CDR3 is made up of 12 amino acids. Trimming stripped 6 bases from V and 5 bases from J, with 13 bases between. The germline V gene has CDR1 DFQATT and CDR2 SNEGSKA (reference sequence). The CDR3 coding sequence is TGCAGTGCAAGACAGTCCGAATATGGCTACACCTTC. This sequence encodes CSARQSEYGYTF.

The J gene is TRBJ1-2, the V gene TRBV5-1; 9 nucleotides agree with TRBD1. Germline assignment: CDR1 SGHRS and CDR2 YFSETQ. The CDR3 is 14 amino acids. With 2 bases clipped from V and 6 bases from J, the junction kept 5 bases outside the gene matches. Written as DNA, the CDR3 is TGCGCCAGCAGCTTCCAGGGACAGGGAGATGGCTACACCTTC. Translating it yields CASSFQGQGDGYTF.

V gene TRBV6-6 combines with J gene TRBJ2-5; 13 nucleotides line up with TRBD2. The J segment lost 9 bases and the V segment lost 6 bases, leaving 7 bases of the junction unmatched. CDR1 is MNHNY, CDR2 SVGAGI, per germline (reference sequence). The CDR3 totals 14 residues. Here the CDR3 reads CASSPGLAGEAQYF. The CDR3 region has the DNA TGTGCCAGCAGCCCCGGACTAGCGGGGGAGGCCCAGTACTTC.

This clonotype was seen more than once but under ten times. The chain is built from TRBV20-1 and TRBJ1-5; weak D call: TRBD1 (6 bases). Germline V gene lookup returns CDR1 DFQATT and CDR2 SNEGSKA (reference sequence). The V gene lost 4 bases and the J gene lost 0 bases, with 13 bases spanning the gap. The CDR3 consists of 15 residues. The CDR3 region is CSAIGQPYSNQPQHF. The CDR3 bases are TGCAGTGCTATAGGACAGCCCTATAGCAATCAGCCCCAGCATTTT.

V is TRBV6-6 and J is TRBJ2-7; D is perhaps TRBD1 (5 bases). Trimming stripped 7 bases from V and 5 bases from J, with 12 bases between. Germline CDR1 is MNHNY and CDR2 is SVGAGI (reference sequence). The length of the CDR3 is 12 residues. This chain's CDR3 is CASNQGSDEQYF. The CDR3 DNA follows: TGTGCCAGCAATCAGGGAAGCGACGAGCAGTACTTC.

Regarding this clonotype: The junction departs from germline at one end; a sequencing error may be responsible. The V and J genes are TRBV2 and TRBJ2-7, with TRBD2 matching over 9 bases. Germline assignment: CDR1 SNHLY and CDR2 FYNNEI. This CDR3 comprises 18 residues. The CDR3 protein is CASSQGRWGLANVYEQYF. The CDR3 bases are TGCGCCAGCAGCCAGGGCCGCTGGGGACTAGCAAACGTGTACGAGCAGTACTTC.

V gene TRBV9 combines with J gene TRBJ2-3; D not resolved. Trimming left V 2 bases short and J 2 bases short, with 18 bases between. CDR3 size: 17 residues. Germline CDR1 is SGDLS and CDR2 is YYNGEE. The CDR3 region is CASSVGVVTGFTDTQYF. The CDR3 nucleotides read TGTGCCAGCAGCGTCGGCGTGGTCACGGGCTTCACAGATACGCAGTATTTT.